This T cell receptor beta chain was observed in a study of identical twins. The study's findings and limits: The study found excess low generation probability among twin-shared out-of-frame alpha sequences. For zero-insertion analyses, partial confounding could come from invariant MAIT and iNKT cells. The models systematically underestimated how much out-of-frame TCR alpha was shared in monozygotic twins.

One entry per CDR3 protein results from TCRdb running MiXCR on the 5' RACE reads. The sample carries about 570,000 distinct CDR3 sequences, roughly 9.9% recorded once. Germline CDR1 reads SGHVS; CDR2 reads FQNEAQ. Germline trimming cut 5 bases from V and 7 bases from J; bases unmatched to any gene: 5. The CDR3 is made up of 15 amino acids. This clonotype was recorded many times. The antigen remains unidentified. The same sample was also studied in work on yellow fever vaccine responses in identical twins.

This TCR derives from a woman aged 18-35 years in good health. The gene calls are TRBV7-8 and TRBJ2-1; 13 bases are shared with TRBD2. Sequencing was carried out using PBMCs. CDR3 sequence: CASSPWTSGSNEQFF. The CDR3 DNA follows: TGTGCCAGCAGCCCCTGGACTAGCGGGAGTAATGAGCAGTTCTTC.